These 22 T cell receptor beta chains were all obtained from the same sample, sequenced in a study of cytomegalovirus exposure and HLA in healthy donors. Generated by immunoSEQ multiplex PCR, the TCRdb table keeps only in-frame clones and is missing some. The sample has more than 90,000 clones, roughly 92% seen once; the top ten hold about 1.1%. The sequenced material came from PBMCs. The origin of the receptors is a woman in her twenties or thirties in good health and CMV-seropositive.

This clone was picked up one time. The gene calls are TRBV10-3 and TRBJ2-7, with 8 positions matching TRBD2. CDR1 is ENHRY and CDR2 is SYGVKD in the germline V gene. The CDR3 consists of 13 residues. Trimming cost V 5 bases and J 7 bases; bases outside gene matches: 7. The DNA for the CDR3 is TGTGCCATCAGTCCCGGACTAGCAGGGGAGCAGTACTTC. Its translation: CAISPGLAGEQYF.

This chain's CDR3 is CASNDVWQGGDQPQHF. CDR3 nucleotide sequence: TGTGCCAGTAATGACGTTTGGCAGGGGGGCGATCAGCCCCAGCATTTT. The chain employs TRBV19 and TRBJ1-5, with 7 bases fitting TRBD1. V shed 7 bases and J 5 bases; nucleotides not matched to a gene: 14. The germline V gene has CDR1 LNHDA and CDR2 SQIVND (reference sequence). The CDR3 consists of 16 residues.

The gene calls are TRBV11-2 and TRBJ2-5; possibly TRBD1 for D (5 bases). The germline gives CDR1 SGHAT, CDR2 FQNNGV. V gave up 6 bases and J gave up 5 bases, with 19 bases separating them. The CDR3 is made up of 15 amino acids. CDR3 DNA sequence: TGTGCCAGCAGTCCCAGGGTGGTCCTTCGGGAGACCCAGTACTTC. Protein product: CASSPRVVLRETQYF.

V is TRBV6-1 and J is TRBJ2-3; unclear D gene. This CDR3 contains 13 residues. CDR1 is MNHNS and CDR2 is SASEGT in the germline V gene. Deletions cut 3 bases from V and 3 bases from J, with 7 bases between. The CDR3 nucleotides are TGTGCCAGCAGTGACGTCCTGACAGATACGCAGTATTTT. It translates to CASSDVLTDTQYF.

CDR3 bases: TGCAGCGTTGAACCCCCGGGACACTTTGAAGCTTTCTTT. The encoded protein is CSVEPPGHFEAFF. V is TRBV29-1 and J is TRBJ1-1, with D maybe TRBD1 (6 bases). The CDR3 contains 13 residues. Germline assignment: CDR1 SQVTM and CDR2 ANQGSEA. The V and J ends lost 2 bases and 7 bases respectively, with 14 bases between them.

The chain is built from TRBV6-1 and TRBJ1-5, with D hard to call. The germline V gene encodes CDR1 MNHNS and CDR2 SASEGT. The CDR3 runs to 16 residues. Trimming left V 1 base short and J 6 bases short, with 16 bases between. CDR3 coding DNA: TGTGCCAGCAGTGAAGAACGAGGCCCGCGGGGTCAGCCCCAGCATTTT. It specifies CASSEERGPRGQPQHF.

This chain uses TRBV19 with TRBJ1-1, with D tentatively TRBD1 (5 bases). The CDR3 is 15 residues long. Germline V gives CDR1 LNHDA, CDR2 SQIVND (reference sequence). Trimming stripped 3 bases from V and 1 base from J, with 12 bases between. CDR3 in DNA: TGTGCCAGTAGTATCGGGGGAACTGGGAACACTGAAGCTTTCTTT. Translating gives CASSIGGTGNTEAFF.

The table lists this clone with a count of one. The chain joins TRBV6-1 to TRBJ2-7; 9 bases map to TRBD2. The CDR3 covers 13 residues. V shed 6 bases and J 4 bases; nucleotides not matched to a gene: 4. Per germline, CDR1 MNHNS and CDR2 SASEGT. CDR3 amino acids: CASRRLADYEQYF. DNA of the CDR3: TGTGCCAGCAGAAGACTAGCGGATTACGAGCAGTACTTC.

This clone appeared once. The V call is TRBV11-2, the J call TRBJ2-7; TRBD1 matches 7 bases. The ends lost 0 bases at V and 6 bases at J; junction bases unmatched: 8. There are 15 residues in the CDR3. Germline loops: CDR1 SGHAT, CDR2 FQNNGV. The DNA of the CDR3 is TGTGCCAGCAGCTTAGAAGGCAGGGGGTATGGCGAGCAGTACTTC. Protein sequence: CASSLEGRGYGEQYF.

CDR3 protein: CASSPRRGGPNTGELFF. DNA for the CDR3: TGTGCCAGCAGCCCGAGGCGCGGGGGGCCGAACACCGGGGAGCTGTTTTTT. V and J are TRBV7-2 and TRBJ2-2; 8 bases map to TRBD2. Germline CDR1 and CDR2: SGHTA and FQGNSA. The CDR3 loop spans 17 amino acids. J lost 0 bases, V lost 5 bases, and 8 bases had no gene match.

This chain's CDR3 is CATGPSAGSYNEQFF. Here the CDR3 DNA reads TGTGCCACCGGACCCTCGGCGGGCTCCTACAATGAGCAGTTCTTC. This rearrangement joins TRBV6-1 to TRBJ2-1; D may be TRBD2 (5 bases). Between the trimmed V and J ends, which lost 10 bases and 0 bases, there was a span of 16 bases. This CDR3 is 15 amino acids long. Germline CDR1 and CDR2: MNHNS and SASEGT.

The chain is built from TRBV7-3 and TRBJ2-3; 7 nucleotides match TRBD2. This CDR3 has 15 amino acids. CDR1 SGHTA and CDR2 FQGTGA come from the germline V gene. The junction had 6 bases not matched to a gene; V was cut back by 6 bases and J by 0 bases. The CDR3 nucleotides read TGTGCCAGCAGTCCCACTAGCGCAAGCACAGATACGCAGTATTTT. This translates into CASSPTSASTDTQYF.

The gene calls are TRBV21-1 and TRBJ2-7; TRBD2, the table's D call, was not compared with the DNA. TRBV21-1 is marked as a pseudogene. The CDR3 has 15 amino acids. The chain's CDR3 is CASSKDLAPYYEQYF. The CDR3 DNA follows: TGTGCCAGCAGCAAAGACCTAGCGCCGTACTACGAGCAGTACTTC.

This clone was observed a single time. This chain connects TRBV4-2 to TRBJ1-4; TRBD1 agrees at 8 bases. Trimming removed 3 bases from V and 7 bases from J; junction bases left unmatched: 7. Germline V lookup: CDR1 LGHNA, CDR2 YNFKEQ. CDR3 size: 15 residues. CDR3 protein: CASSQSGGRGEKLFF. CDR3 coding DNA: TGTGCCAGCAGCCAGTCAGGGGGCAGGGGTGAAAAACTGTTTTTT.

V gene TRBV14 combines with J gene TRBJ1-4; no reliable D call. Germline loops: CDR1 SGHDN, CDR2 FVKESK. V lost 1 base to trimming and J lost 3 bases, with 12 bases between them. The CDR3 runs 16 residues. The CDR3 reads CASSQVSGRSNEKLFF. The DNA of the CDR3 is TGTGCCAGCAGCCAAGTCTCGGGGAGGTCTAATGAAAAACTGTTTTTT.

This clone occurred a few times. This sequence joins TRBV10-2 and TRBJ1-2; tentative D call: TRBD1 (5 bases). Germline values: CDR1 WSHSY, CDR2 SAAADI. The CDR3 is 13 residues long. V lost 0 bases, J lost 4 bases, and 6 bases lay in between. The CDR3 DNA is TGCGCCAGCAGTGAGTCTAGGGGCTATGGCTACACCTTC. Translation: CASSESRGYGYTF.

The chain is built from TRBV28 and TRBJ2-7; TRBD1 is a possible D gene (5 bases). The CDR3 loop spans 14 amino acids. The V gene lost 8 bases and the J gene lost 2 bases, with 16 bases spanning the gap. Germline CDR1 and CDR2: MDHEN and SYDVKM. The chain's CDR3 is CASQPDQGTYEQYF. CDR3 in DNA: TGTGCCAGCCAGCCCGATCAGGGCACCTACGAGCAGTACTTC.

This clone was found once. The rearrangement uses TRBV6-6 and TRBJ2-7; D remains ambiguous. This CDR3 has 15 amino acids. CDR1 and CDR2 (germline): MNHNY, SVGAGI (reference sequence). V was shortened by 0 bases and J by 3 bases, with 12 bases between the two germline ends. CDR3 sequence reads: CASSYSGRRNYEQYF. The CDR3 region has the DNA TGTGCCAGCAGTTACTCGGGCAGAAGGAACTACGAGCAGTACTTC.

V and J are TRBV5-4 and TRBJ2-7; no firm D call. This CDR3 contains 12 residues. V gave up 2 bases and J gave up 0 bases, with 3 bases separating them. Germline loops: CDR1 SGHNT, CDR2 YYREEE (reference sequence). The CDR3 nucleotides read TGTGCCAGCAGCTTCAGCTCCTACGAGCAGTACTTC. Protein product: CASSFSSYEQYF.

The rearrangement links TRBV28 to TRBJ1-1; no definite D call. The ends were cut back, 10 bases at V and 1 base at J, with 10 bases in the middle. The length of the CDR3 is 12 residues. Looked up from germline, CDR1 is MDHEN and CDR2 is SYDVKM. CDR3 amino acids: CATLLWNTEAFF. CDR3 in DNA: TGTGCCACCCTACTTTGGAACACTGAAGCTTTCTTT.

The table lists this clone with a count of one. The chain employs TRBV7-2 and TRBJ2-5, with a possible D match to TRBD2 (6 bases). Germline-derived CDR1 and CDR2 are SGHTA and FQGNSA. The CDR3 covers 17 residues. Trimming removed 5 bases from V and 4 bases from J, with 23 bases in between. CDR3 amino acids: CASSPRAGSVVPETQYF. The CDR3 DNA is TGTGCCAGCAGCCCACGTGCCGGGAGTGTGGTCCCAGAGACCCAGTACTTC. The variable domain in full, with the rest retrieved from reference TRBV7-2 and TRBJ2-5, is GAGVSQSPSNKVTEKGKDVELRCDPISGHTALYWYRQSLGQGLEFLIYFQGNSAPDKSGLPSDRFSAERTGGSVSTLTIQRTQQEDSAVYLCASSPRAGSVVPETQYFGPGTRLLVL.

The chain has TRBV7-9 and TRBJ2-1; TRBD2 matches at 10 bases. The CDR3 is 17 amino acids. The V gene's germline CDR1 is SEHNR and CDR2 FQNEAQ (reference sequence). The V segment lost 3 bases and the J segment 8 bases; nucleotides outside the gene matches: 13. CDR3 loop: CASSFLASGRGGYEQFF. The CDR3 nucleotides are TGTGCCAGCAGCTTTCTGGCTAGCGGGAGAGGTGGGTATGAGCAGTTCTTC.